The clone carrying this TCR beta chain was counted at least ten times. Its antigen is not identified. Unique molecular identifiers were built into the TCRbeta library. TCRdb analysed the PCR reads with MiXCR anew, one entry per CDR3 protein. In the table there are 480,000 or so distinct CDR3 sequences, roughly a tenth of which are singletons. This record comes from a study of T-cell reconstitution after alpha-beta-depleted transplantation in children. The germline V gene has CDR1 DFQATT and CDR2 SNEGSKA (reference sequence). V was pared by 0 bases and J by 2 bases, with 14 bases between. CDR3 length: 15 amino acids. General study points: It was reported that alpha-beta T cells came from several hundred expanded graft clones (about two months after transplant). At the one-year point after transplant, T-cell counts and TCRbeta diversity were found to come mostly from T cells that had been newly produced. The origin of high day-60 TCRbeta diversity in some patients lay in surviving recipient T cells and thymic progenitors.

This clonotype originated in a child between 2 and 9 years old with inherited bone marrow failure, due to receive a stem cell transplant. The V gene is TRBV20-1, the J gene TRBJ2-7; D is ambiguous. The specimen comprised PBMCs, sampled before TCRalphabeta/CD19-depleted stem cell transplant. In DNA, the CDR3 is TGCAGTGCTAGAGATCTAACAGCGAATCCCTACGAGCAGTACTTC. Its protein is CSARDLTANPYEQYF.